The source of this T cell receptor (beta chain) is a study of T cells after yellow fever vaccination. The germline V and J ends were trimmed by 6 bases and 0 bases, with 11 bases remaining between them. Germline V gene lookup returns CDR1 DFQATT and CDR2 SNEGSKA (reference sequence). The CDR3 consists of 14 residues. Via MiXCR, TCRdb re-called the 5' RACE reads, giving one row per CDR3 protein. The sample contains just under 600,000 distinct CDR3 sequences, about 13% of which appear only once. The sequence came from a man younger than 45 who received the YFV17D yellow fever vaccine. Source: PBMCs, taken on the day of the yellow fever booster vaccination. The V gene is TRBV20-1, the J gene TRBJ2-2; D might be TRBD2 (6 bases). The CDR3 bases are TGCAGTGCGACCGGGACTGCGAACACCGGGGAGCTGTTTTTT. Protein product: CSATGTANTGELFF.